The clone carrying this T cell receptor beta chain has just a few counts. Fresh peripheral blood, about 10 ml, was the PBMC source. RNA transcripts were the template, and TCR beta CDR3 regions were amplified from them. First-round RT-PCR with HTBI primers preceded a second-round multiplex PCR. TCRdb fed the multiplex PCR reads into MiXCR, producing one record per CDR3 protein. The sample gives 600,000 to 950,000 distinct CDR3 sequences, 40% of which show up once; 40% to 45% is in the top ten. The data belong to a study of Graves' ophthalmopathy and Graves' hyperthyroidism. The receptor comes from an adult man with Graves' ophthalmopathy. Sequencing was carried out using peripheral blood.

In nucleotides, the CDR3 is TGTGCCAGCAGCTCCCGGACAGGGGGCCTAGCGGGGACCCAGTACTTC. Translated: CASSSRTGGLAGTQYF. This chain uses TRBV7-9 with TRBJ2-5; 11 nucleotides line up with TRBD1. The germline CDR1 and CDR2 sequences are SEHNR and FQNEAQ (reference sequence). The CDR3 contains 16 residues. V dropped 4 bases and J dropped 7; count of bases not matched to a gene: 11.